The following is a T cell receptor (beta chain) sequence with its context. CDR3 length: 15 residues. Between the trimmed V and J ends, which lost 2 bases and 8 bases, there was a span of 18 bases. CDR1 is MNHNS and CDR2 is SASEGT in the germline V gene. The data stem from a study of blood T cell repertoires in COVID-19. Looking at the study overall: PBMCs, B-cell-depleted T cells, or T cells provided the cDNA or gDNA that made up the material.

Residents of about two dozen US areas, aged roughly 18 to 89 years, made up the participants. The method was immunoSEQ multiplex PCR; TCRdb's version includes in-frame clones alone and lacks a portion of them. Of around 450,000 clones listed, roughly 88% are singletons. The origin of this receptor is a man aged 18 to 35 who had recovered from COVID-19. This chain connects TRBV6-1 to TRBJ1-2, with a possible D match to TRBD1 (6 bases). The specimen was PBMCs or T cells enriched from blood (not recorded which). The DNA of the CDR3 is TGTGCCAGCAGTGAACAACCAGGGGATTTGAAAGGCTACACCTTC. Protein product: CASSEQPGDLKGYTF.